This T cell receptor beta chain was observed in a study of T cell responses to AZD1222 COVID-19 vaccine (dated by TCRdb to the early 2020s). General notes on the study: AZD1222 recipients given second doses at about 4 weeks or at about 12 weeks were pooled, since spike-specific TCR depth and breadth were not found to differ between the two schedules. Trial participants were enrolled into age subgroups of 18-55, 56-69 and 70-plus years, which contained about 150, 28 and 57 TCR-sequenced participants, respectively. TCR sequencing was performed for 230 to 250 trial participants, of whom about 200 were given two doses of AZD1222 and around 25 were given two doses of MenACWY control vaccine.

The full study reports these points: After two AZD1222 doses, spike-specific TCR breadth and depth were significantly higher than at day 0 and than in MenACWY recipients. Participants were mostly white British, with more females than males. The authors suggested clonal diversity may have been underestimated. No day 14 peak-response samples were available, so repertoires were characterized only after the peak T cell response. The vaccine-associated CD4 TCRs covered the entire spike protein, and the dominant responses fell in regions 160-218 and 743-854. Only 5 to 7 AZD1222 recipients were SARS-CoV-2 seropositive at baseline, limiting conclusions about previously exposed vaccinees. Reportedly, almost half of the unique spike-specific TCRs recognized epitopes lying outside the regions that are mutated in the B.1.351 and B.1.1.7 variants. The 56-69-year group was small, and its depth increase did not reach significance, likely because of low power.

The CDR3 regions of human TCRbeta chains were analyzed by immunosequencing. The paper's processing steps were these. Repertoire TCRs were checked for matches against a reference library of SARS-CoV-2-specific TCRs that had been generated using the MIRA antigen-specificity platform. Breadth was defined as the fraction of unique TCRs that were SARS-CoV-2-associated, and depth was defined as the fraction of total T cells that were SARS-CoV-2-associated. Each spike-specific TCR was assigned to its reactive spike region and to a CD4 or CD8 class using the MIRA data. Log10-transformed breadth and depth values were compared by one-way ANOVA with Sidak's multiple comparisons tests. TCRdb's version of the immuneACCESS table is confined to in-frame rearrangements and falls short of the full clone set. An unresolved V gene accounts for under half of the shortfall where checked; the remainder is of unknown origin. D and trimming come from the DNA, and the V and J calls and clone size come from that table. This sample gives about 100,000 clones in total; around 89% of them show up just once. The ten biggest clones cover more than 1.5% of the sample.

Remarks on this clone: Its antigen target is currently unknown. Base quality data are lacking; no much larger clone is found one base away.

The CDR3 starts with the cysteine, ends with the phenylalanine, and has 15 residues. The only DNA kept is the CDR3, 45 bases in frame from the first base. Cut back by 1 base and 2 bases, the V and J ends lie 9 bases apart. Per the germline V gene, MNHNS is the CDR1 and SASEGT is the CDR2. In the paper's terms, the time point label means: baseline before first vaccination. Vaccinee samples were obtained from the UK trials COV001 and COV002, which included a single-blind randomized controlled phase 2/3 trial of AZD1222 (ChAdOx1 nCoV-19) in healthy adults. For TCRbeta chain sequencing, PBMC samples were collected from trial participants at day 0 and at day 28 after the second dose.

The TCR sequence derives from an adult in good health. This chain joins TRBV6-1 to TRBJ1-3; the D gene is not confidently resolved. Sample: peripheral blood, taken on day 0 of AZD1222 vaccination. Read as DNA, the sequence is TGTGCCAGCAGTGAAGACAGAAATACTGGAAACACCATATATTTT. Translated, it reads CASSEDRNTGNTIYF.